Listed below are T cell receptor beta chains from one sample, sequenced in a study of blood T cells in healthy people across ages. TCRdb independently ran MiXCR on the 5' RACE reads; one entry per CDR3 protein. Among 1.5 million to 1.8 million distinct CDR3 sequences listed, 35% to 45% were seen once. Sequencing used blood. The receptors derive from a woman under 30 in good health. The CDR3 runs from the conserved cysteine through the conserved F or W. The D gene is left open where the match is weak. For some rows the clone size is stated as once, few or many, or as a class when expanded; others skip it.

clone size	V gene	D gene	J gene	CDR3 protein	CDR3 DNA
many	TRBV20-1	-	TRBJ2-7	CSARQGYEQYF	TGCAGTGCTAGACAGGGTTACGAGCAGTACTTC
few	TRBV7-9	TRBD1	TRBJ1-2	CASSSTGTIYGYTF	TGTGCCAGCAGCTCGACAGGGACTATCTATGGCTACACCTTC
-	TRBV12-3/TRBV12-4	TRBD1	TRBJ2-1	CASSLSGTGNEQFF	TGTGCCAGCAGTTTATCCGGGACAGGGAATGAGCAGTTCTTC
-	TRBV24-1	TRBD2	TRBJ2-1	CATSDSGLATFF	TGTGCCACCAGTGATTCGGGACTAGCGACGTTCTTC
-	TRBV7-9	-	TRBJ2-3	CASSYVSGADTQYF	TGTGCCAGCAGCTACGTTAGTGGCGCAGATACGCAGTATTTT
-	TRBV7-9	TRBD1	TRBJ1-4	CASSAGQVPTNEKLFF	TGTGCCAGCAGCGCCGGACAGGTCCCAACTAATGAAAAACTGTTTTTT
few	TRBV4-1	-	TRBJ1-3	CASSPGPSLEFGNTIYF	TGCGCCAGCAGCCCCGGACCGAGCTTGGAGTTTGGAAACACCATATATTTT
-	TRBV7-9	-	TRBJ2-5	CASSSWTTSETQYF	TGTGCCAGCAGCTCCTGGACTACCTCTGAGACCCAGTACTTC
-	TRBV5-1	TRBD1	TRBJ2-1	CASFRQGYNEQFF	TGCGCCAGCTTCCGACAGGGATACAATGAGCAGTTCTTC
-	TRBV6-1	-	TRBJ1-1	CASSDSGPVREAFF	TGTGCCAGCAGTGATTCAGGACCAGTACGCGAAGCTTTCTTT
-	TRBV30	-	TRBJ1-1	CAWRRGSLTEAFF	TGTGCCTGGAGACGGGGGAGTCTCACTGAAGCTTTCTTT
few	TRBV6-5	-	TRBJ1-2	CASSFREGYGYTF	TGTGCCAGCAGTTTCAGGGAGGGCTATGGCTACACCTTC
-	TRBV4-3	TRBD2	TRBJ2-1	CASSQVSGEPNEQFF	TGCGCCAGCAGCCAAGTAAGCGGGGAGCCCAACGAGCAGTTCTTC
many	TRBV28	TRBD1	TRBJ1-2	CASSYDRGGYTF	TGTGCCAGCAGTTACGACAGGGGTGGCTACACCTTC
-	TRBV7-3	-	TRBJ2-1	CASSLDRYDNEQFF	TGTGCCAGCAGCCTTGACCGGTACGACAATGAGCAGTTCTTC
many	TRBV5-1	-	TRBJ2-7	CASSLGPGSYEQYF	TGCGCCAGCAGCTTGGGCCCGGGTTCCTACGAGCAGTACTTC
few	TRBV5-1	TRBD1	TRBJ1-1	CASSSLQGENTEAFF	TGCGCCAGCAGCTCGTTACAGGGGGAGAACACTGAAGCTTTCTTT
-	TRBV2	TRBD2	TRBJ2-4	CAFRRPPGGIQYF	TGTGCCTTCCGAAGACCTCCGGGGGGCATTCAGTACTTC
-	TRBV29-1	-	TRBJ2-3	CSVPTGGLSTDTQYF	TGCAGCGTTCCGACAGGAGGACTTAGCACAGATACGCAGTATTTT
few	TRBV20-1	-	TRBJ1-2	CSAWGSLPIYGYTF	TGCAGTGCCTGGGGCAGCCTCCCCATCTATGGCTACACCTTC
-	TRBV9	-	TRBJ1-2	CASSVGAEDYGYTF	TGTGCCAGCAGCGTAGGCGCAGAAGACTATGGCTACACCTTC
-	TRBV20-1	TRBD1	TRBJ2-1	CSARDPQGARIPEQFF	TGCAGTGCTAGAGATCCTCAGGGGGCGCGTATCCCTGAGCAGTTCTTC
-	TRBV10-3	TRBD1	TRBJ2-7	CAISSGTGLYEQYF	TGTGCCATCAGCTCCGGGACAGGGCTCTACGAGCAGTACTTC